This TCR beta chain was found in a study of T-cell memory formation after mild COVID-19. The wider study: Largely, the TCR clusters proved donor specific.

Study-wide points: For contracting clones, CD4+ ones sat mainly in CM and EM, CD8+ in EMRA. Day 15 to 85 contracting clones showed balanced CD4/CD8; day 15 to 37 expanders favored CD4+.

Points on this clonotype: As yet, its antigen is unknown.

TCRdb fed the 5' RACE reads into MiXCR, producing one record per CDR3 protein. The data contain about 310,000 distinct CDR3 sequences, more than 15% of them seen just once; the ten biggest clones take up 22%. Germline CDR1 SGHVS, CDR2 FQNEAQ. Trimming at V came to 2 bases and at J to 4 bases, leaving 2 bases not matched to a gene. The CDR3 extends over 14 amino acids. Sequences were obtained from PBMCs or a T cell subset sorted from them (not recorded which). This TCR derives from a man younger than 35 who had mild COVID-19 (a few samples of this study predate the infection). Cell type and time point are not known. The rearrangement joins TRBV7-8 to TRBJ2-5; 9 bases align to TRBD1. Here the CDR3 DNA reads TGTGCCAGCAGCTTAAGGGACAGGGCAGAGACCCAGTACTTC. Translating it yields CASSLRDRAETQYF.